This TCR beta chain is drawn from a study of CD4+ T cells in melanoma (dated by TCRdb to between 2021 and 2024). About the investigation overall: Neoantigen-specific CD4+ T cells in human melanoma were investigated in the study.

Library preparation was by the immunoSEQ multiplex PCR assay. In TCRdb, the immuneACCESS table is reduced to in-frame sequences with V and J assigned. These tables do not hold every clone; where another copy was compared, an unresolved V gene accounts for under half, and the others remain unexplained. The sample contains 6,400 or so clones, 60% to 80% of them found a single time. Around 30% of the sample is in the top ten clones. The donors were melanoma patients. Results the study describes overall, beyond this receptor: Neoantigen-specific CD4+ T cells were reported to be correlated with the function of CD8+ T cells, macrophages and B cells. Diverse differentiation states were reported to be shown by neoantigen-specific CD4+ T cells in melanoma.

This clone occurred once. Its antigen remains unidentified. It has no much larger one-base neighbor in the sample; base qualities were not kept. V and J lose 5 bases and 5 bases, and a span of 17 bases separates them. The germline V gene gives CDR1 as SGHDT and CDR2 as YYEEEE. The cysteine opens and the phenylalanine closes a CDR3 of 14 amino acids. The kept DNA is CDR3 alone, 42 bases in frame from the first base. Sequenced: cells from a culture (not recorded whether cultured in vitro). The sequence links TRBV5-6 to TRBJ2-7; TRBD1 is possibly the D segment (5 matching bases). This TCR was recovered from a human donor with melanoma. The DNA reads TGTGCCAGCAGACCGATCCAGGGTATCGACGAGCAGTACTTC. It codes for CASRPIQGIDEQYF.